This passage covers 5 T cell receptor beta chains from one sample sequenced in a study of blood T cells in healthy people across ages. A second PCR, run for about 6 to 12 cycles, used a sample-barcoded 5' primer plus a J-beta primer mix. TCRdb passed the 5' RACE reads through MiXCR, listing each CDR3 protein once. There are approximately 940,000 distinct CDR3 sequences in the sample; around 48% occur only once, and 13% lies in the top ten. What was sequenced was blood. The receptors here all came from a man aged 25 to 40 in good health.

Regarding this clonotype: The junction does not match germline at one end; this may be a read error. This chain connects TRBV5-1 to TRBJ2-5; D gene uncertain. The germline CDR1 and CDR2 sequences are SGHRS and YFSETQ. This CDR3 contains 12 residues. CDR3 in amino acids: CASSRDEEAQYF. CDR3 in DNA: TGCGCCAGCAGCAGGGATGAAGAGGCCCAGTACTTC.

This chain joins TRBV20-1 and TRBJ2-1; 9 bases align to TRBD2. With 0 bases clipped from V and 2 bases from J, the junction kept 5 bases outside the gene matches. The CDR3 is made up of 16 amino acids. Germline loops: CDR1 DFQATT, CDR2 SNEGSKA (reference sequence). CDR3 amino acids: CSAREGLAGTYNEQFF. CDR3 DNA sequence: TGCAGTGCTAGAGAGGGGCTAGCGGGGACCTACAATGAGCAGTTCTTC.

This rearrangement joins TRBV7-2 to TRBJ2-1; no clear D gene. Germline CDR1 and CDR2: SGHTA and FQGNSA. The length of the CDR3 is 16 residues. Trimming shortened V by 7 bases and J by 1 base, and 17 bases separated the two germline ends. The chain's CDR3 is CASTLMGRDSYNEQFF. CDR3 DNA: TGTGCCAGCACCCTCATGGGAAGGGATTCCTACAATGAGCAGTTCTTC. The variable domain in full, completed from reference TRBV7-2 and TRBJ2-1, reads GAGVSQSPSNKVTEKGKDVELRCDPISGHTALYWYRQSLGQGLEFLIYFQGNSAPDKSGLPSDRFSAERTGGSVSTLTIQRTQQEDSAVYLCASTLMGRDSYNEQFFGPGTRLTVL.

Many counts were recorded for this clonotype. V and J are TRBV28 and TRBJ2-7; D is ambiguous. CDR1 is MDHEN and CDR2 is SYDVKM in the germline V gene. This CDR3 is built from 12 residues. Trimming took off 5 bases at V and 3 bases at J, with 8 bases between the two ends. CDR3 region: CASSPADYEQYF. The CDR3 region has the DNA TGTGCCAGCAGTCCCGCCGACTACGAGCAGTACTTC.

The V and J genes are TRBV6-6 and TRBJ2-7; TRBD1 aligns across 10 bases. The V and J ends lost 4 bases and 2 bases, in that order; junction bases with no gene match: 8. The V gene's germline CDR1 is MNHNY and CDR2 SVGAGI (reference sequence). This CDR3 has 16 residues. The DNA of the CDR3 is TGTGCCAGCAGTTCAGGGGACAGGGGAACCCCCTACGAGCAGTACTTC. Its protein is CASSSGDRGTPYEQYF.